This TCR beta chain is drawn from a study of T cell repertoires in cytomegalovirus infection. As for the study in general: CMV epitopes, recently identified HLA-C-restricted and well-studied HLA-B-restricted, were used. Carrying CMV and the relevant HLA type showed in public TCR beta signatures.

Concerning this clonotype: Antigen: not known.

The CDR3 covers 16 residues. Germline assignment: CDR1 LNHDA and CDR2 SQIVND (reference sequence). V was cut by 4 bases and J by 1 base, with 16 bases left in between. Overall study findings and caveats: Cumulative frequency (of public TCR beta family members) identified carriers of CMV plus the relevant HLA. The response measured ex vivo was dominated by TCR beta clonotypes (HLA-C-restricted and CMV-specific).

MiXCR, run by TCRdb on the reads, gives a single entry per CDR3 protein. Counted here are approximately 910,000 distinct CDR3 sequences, more than 25% occurring once; the ten biggest clones make up 11% to 15%. This chain uses TRBV19 with TRBJ2-5; either TRBD1 or TRBD2 may supply D (5 bases each). The sequence came from a human donor in good health (CMV status not recorded). Some clones in this sample may be carry-over from other donors' samples. The source material was cultured CD8+ T cells from PBMCs, sampled from culture after CMV antigen stimulation. CDR3 amino acids: CASSTPRDGTQETQYF. The CDR3 nucleotides read TGTGCCAGTAGTACACCCCGGGACGGCACCCAAGAGACCCAGTACTTC.